This T cell receptor beta chain was sequenced in a study of shared clonotypes between healthy human individuals. This clone was seen just once. Data came from immunoSEQ multiplex PCR; TCRdb stores just in-frame clones and leaves some out. The sample lists 2 million to 2.5 million clones; approximately 90% were seen once. This CDR3 spans 13 amino acids. V gave up 3 bases and J gave up 10 bases; unmatched junction bases: 6. The germline gives CDR1 SGHTS, CDR2 YDEGEE. The sample consisted of naive CD4+ T cells from PBMCs. Stated subset: CD45RA+ positively selected. The chain joins TRBV5-8 to TRBJ2-4; TRBD2 aligns across 8 bases. The TCR was taken from a man aged 18 to 35 in good health. Some clones in this sample may be carry-over from other donors' samples. This chain's CDR3 is CASSWGPGGIQYF. In DNA, the CDR3 is TGTGCCAGCAGCTGGGGCCCGGGGGGGATTCAGTACTTC.